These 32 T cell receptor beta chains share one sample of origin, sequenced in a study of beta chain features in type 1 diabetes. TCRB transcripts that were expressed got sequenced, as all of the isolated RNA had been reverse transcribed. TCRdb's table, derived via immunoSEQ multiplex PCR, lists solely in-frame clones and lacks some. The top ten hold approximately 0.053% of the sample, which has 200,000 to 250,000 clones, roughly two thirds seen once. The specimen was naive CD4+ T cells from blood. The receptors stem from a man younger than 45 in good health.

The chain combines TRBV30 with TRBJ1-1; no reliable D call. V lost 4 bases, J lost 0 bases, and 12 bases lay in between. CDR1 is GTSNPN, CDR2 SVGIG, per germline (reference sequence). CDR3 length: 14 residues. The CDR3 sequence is CAWTPGDLNTEAFF. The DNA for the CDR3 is TGTGCCTGGACTCCGGGAGACTTGAACACTGAAGCTTTCTTT.

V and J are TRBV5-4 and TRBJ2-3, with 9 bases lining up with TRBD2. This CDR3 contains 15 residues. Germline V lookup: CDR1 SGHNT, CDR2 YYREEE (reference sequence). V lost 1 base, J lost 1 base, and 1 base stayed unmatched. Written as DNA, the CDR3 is TGTGCCAGCAGCTTGCGGACTAGCGGCACAGATACGCAGTATTTT. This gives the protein CASSLRTSGTDTQYF.

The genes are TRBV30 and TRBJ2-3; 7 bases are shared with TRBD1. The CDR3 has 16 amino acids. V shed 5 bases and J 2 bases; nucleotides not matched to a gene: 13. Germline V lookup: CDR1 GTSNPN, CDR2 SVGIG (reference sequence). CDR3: CAWGIEGAGITDTQYF. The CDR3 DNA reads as TGTGCCTGGGGAATAGAGGGGGCCGGGATCACAGATACGCAGTATTTT.

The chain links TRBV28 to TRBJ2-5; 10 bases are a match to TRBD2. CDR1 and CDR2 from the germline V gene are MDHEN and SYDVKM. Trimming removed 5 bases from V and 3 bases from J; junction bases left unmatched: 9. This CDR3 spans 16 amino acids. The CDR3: CASSPRLAGGKETQYF. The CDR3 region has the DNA TGTGCCAGCAGTCCACGACTAGCGGGTGGTAAAGAGACCCAGTACTTC. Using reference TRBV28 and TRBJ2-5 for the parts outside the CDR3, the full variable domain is DVKVTQSSRYLVKRTGEKVFLECVQDMDHENMFWYRQDPGLGLRLIYFSYDVKMKEKGDIPEGYSVSREKKERFSLILESASTNQTSMYLCASSPRLAGGKETQYFGPGTRLLVL.

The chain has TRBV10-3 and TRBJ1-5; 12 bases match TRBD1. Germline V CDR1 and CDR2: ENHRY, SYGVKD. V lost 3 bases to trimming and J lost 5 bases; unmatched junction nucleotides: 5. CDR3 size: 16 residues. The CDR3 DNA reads TGTGCCATCAGTGATAGGGACAGGGGGCTCGATCAGCCCCAGCATTTT. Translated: CAISDRDRGLDQPQHF.

Here the CDR3 reads CARSGDTGELFF. The CDR3 region has the DNA TGTGCCCGTTCCGGGGACACCGGGGAGCTGTTTTTT. The chain joins TRBV30 to TRBJ2-2; D is possibly TRBD2 (5 bases). Germline values: CDR1 GTSNPN, CDR2 SVGIG (reference sequence). The V and J ends lost 8 bases and 3 bases respectively, with 10 bases between them. This CDR3 has 12 residues.

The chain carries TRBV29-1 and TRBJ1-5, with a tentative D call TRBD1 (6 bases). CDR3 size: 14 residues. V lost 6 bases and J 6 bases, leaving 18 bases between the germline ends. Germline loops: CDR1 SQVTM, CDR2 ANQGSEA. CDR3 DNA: TGCAGCGTACCCCCCAGGGGAATGGCTCAGCCCCAGCATTTT. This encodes CSVPPRGMAQPQHF.

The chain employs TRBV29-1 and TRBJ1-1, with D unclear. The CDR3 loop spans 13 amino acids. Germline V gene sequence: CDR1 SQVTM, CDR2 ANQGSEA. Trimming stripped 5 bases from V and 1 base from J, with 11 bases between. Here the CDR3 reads CSVPARTNTEAFF. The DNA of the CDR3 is TGCAGCGTTCCGGCGCGGACGAACACTGAAGCTTTCTTT.

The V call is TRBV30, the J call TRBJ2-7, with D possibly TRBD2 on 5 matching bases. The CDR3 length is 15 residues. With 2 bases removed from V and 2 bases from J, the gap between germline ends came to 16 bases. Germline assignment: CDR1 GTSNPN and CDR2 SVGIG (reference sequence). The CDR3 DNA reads TGTGCCTGGAGTCGGACTGGGCCCTTCGCCTACGAGCAGTACTTC. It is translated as CAWSRTGPFAYEQYF.

CDR3 region: CASSPQGGSNQPQHF. CDR3 bases: TGTGCCAGCAGCCCACAAGGGGGTAGCAATCAGCCCCAGCATTTT. This rearrangement joins TRBV7-2 to TRBJ1-5; a weak D match, TRBD1 (6 bases). CDR3 length equals 15 residues. The V end was cut by 5 bases, the J end by 0 bases, with 11 bases between. Germline CDR1 is SGHTA and CDR2 is FQGNSA.

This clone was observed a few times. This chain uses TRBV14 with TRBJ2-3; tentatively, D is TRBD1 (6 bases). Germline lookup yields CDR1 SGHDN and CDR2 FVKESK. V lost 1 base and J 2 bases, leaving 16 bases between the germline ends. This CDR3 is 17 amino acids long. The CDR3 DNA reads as TGTGCCAGCAGCCAAGGGCAGGGGAATCGCCTCACAGATACGCAGTATTTT. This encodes CASSQGQGNRLTDTQYF.

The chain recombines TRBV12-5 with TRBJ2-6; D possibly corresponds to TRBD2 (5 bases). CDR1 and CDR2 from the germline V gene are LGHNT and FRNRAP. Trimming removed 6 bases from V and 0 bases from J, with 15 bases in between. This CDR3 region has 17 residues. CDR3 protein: CASGIRQTISGANVLTF. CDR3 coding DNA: TGTGCTAGTGGGATACGGCAGACTATCTCTGGGGCCAACGTCCTGACTTTC. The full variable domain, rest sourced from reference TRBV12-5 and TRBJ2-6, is DARVTQTPRHKVTEMGQEVTMRCQPILGHNTVFWYRQTMMQGLELLAYFRNRAPLDDSGMPKDRFSAEMPDATLATLKIQPSEPRDSAVYFCASGIRQTISGANVLTFGAGSRLTVL.

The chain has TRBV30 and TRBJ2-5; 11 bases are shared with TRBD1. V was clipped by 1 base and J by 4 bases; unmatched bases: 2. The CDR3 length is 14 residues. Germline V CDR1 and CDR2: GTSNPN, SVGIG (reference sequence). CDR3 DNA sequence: TGTGCCTGGAGTGCCGGGACAGGGGGAGAGACCCAGTACTTC. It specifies CAWSAGTGGETQYF.

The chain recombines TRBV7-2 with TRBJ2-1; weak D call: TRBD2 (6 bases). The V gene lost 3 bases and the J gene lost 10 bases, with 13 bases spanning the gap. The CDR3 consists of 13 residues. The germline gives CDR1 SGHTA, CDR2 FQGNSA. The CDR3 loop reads CASSFSRAGEQFF. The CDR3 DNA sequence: TGTGCCAGCAGCTTTAGCCGGGCGGGGGAGCAGTTCTTC.

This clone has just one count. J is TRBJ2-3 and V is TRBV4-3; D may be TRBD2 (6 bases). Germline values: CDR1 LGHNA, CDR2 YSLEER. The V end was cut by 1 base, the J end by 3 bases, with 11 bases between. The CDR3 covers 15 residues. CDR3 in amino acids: CASSQGIGSTDTQYF. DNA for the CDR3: TGCGCCAGCAGCCAAGGGATCGGGAGTACAGATACGCAGTATTTT.

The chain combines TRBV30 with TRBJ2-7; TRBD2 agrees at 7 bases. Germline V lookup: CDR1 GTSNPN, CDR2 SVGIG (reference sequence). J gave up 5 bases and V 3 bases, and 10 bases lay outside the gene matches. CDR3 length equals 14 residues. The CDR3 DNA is TGTGCCTGGAGAACAGCGGGACTCCCTCACGAGCAGTACTTC. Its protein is CAWRTAGLPHEQYF.

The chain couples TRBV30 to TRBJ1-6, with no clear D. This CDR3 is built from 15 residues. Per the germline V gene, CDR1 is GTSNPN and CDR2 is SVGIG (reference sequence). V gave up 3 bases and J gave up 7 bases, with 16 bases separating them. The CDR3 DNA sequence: TGTGCCTGGAGAGACTGGGCAGGAGGAAATTCACCCCTCCACTTT. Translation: CAWRDWAGGNSPLHF. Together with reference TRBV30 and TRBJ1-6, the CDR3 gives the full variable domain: SQTIHQWPATLVQPVGSPLSLECTVEGTSNPNLYWYRQAAGRGLQLLFYSVGIGQISSEVPQNLSASRPQDRQFILSSKKLLLSDSGFYLCAWRDWAGGNSPLHFGNGTRLTVT.

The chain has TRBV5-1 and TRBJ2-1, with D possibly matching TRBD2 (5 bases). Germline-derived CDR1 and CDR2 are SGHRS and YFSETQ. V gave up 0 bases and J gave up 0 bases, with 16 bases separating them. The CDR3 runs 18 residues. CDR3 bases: TGCGCCAGCAGCTTGGCCTACGGCGGGCGTAGCTCCTACAATGAGCAGTTCTTC. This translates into CASSLAYGGRSSYNEQFF.

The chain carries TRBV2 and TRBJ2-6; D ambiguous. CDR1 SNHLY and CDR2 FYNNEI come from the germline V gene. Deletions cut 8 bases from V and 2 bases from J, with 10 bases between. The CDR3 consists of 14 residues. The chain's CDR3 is CASRFGPGANVLTF. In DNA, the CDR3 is TGTGCCAGCCGCTTCGGCCCTGGGGCCAACGTCCTGACTTTC.

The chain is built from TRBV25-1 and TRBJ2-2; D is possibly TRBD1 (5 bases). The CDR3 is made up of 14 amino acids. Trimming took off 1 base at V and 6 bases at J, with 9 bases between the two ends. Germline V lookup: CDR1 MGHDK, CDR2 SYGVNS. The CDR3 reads CASSESGYPGELFF. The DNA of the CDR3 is TGTGCCAGCAGTGAATCAGGGTACCCCGGGGAGCTGTTTTTT.

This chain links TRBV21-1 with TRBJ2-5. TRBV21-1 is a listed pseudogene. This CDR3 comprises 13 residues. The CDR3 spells CAYKPQLFETQYF. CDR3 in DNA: TGTGCCTACAAACCCCAACTTTTCGAGACCCAGTACTTC.

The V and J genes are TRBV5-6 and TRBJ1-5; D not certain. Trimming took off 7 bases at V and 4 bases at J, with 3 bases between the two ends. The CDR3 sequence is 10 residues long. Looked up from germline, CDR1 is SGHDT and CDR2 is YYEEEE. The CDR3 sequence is CASPNQPQHF. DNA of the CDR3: TGTGCCAGCCCAAATCAGCCCCAGCATTTT.

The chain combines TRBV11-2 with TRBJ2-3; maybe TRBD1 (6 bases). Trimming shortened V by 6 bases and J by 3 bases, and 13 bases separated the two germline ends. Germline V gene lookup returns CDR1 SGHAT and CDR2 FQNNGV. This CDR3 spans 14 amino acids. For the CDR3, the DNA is TGTGCCAGCAGAGAACGCGGACAGACAGATACGCAGTATTTT. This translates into CASRERGQTDTQYF.

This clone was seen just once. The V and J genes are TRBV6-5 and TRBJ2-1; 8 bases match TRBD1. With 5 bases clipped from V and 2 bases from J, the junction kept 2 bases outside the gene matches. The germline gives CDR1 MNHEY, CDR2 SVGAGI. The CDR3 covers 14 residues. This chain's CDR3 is CASSRTGPYNEQFF. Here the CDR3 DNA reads TGTGCCAGCAGTCGGACAGGGCCCTACAATGAGCAGTTCTTC.

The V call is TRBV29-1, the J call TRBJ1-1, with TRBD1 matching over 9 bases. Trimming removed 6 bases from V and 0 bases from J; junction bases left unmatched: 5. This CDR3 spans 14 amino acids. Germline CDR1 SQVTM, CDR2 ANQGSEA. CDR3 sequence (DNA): TGCAGCGTCCCGGGACAGGGTTTGAACACTGAAGCTTTCTTT. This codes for CSVPGQGLNTEAFF.

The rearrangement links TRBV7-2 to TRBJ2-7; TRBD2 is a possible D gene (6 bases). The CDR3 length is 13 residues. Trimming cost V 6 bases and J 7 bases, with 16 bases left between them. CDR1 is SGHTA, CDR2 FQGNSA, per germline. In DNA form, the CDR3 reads TGTGCCAGCAGTCCCCGGGACTCCGGGGAGCAGTACTTC. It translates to CASSPRDSGEQYF.

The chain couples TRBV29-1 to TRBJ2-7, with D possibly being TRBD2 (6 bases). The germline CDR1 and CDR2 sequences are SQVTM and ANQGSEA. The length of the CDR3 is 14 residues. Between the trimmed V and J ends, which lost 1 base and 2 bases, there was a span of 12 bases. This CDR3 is CSVEVGGAAYEQYF. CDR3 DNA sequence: TGCAGCGTTGAAGTCGGCGGGGCGGCCTACGAGCAGTACTTC.

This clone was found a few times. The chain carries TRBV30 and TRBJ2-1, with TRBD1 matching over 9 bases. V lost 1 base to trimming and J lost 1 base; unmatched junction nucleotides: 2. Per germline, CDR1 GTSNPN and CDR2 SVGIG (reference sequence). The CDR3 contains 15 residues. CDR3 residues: CAWSGDRASYNEQFF. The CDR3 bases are TGTGCCTGGAGTGGGGACAGGGCTTCCTACAATGAGCAGTTCTTC.

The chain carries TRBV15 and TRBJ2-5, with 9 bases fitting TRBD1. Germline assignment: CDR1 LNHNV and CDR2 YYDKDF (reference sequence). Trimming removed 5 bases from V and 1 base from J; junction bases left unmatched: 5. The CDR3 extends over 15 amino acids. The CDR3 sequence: CATSWGQGPQETQYF. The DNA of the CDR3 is TGTGCCACCAGCTGGGGACAGGGCCCCCAAGAGACCCAGTACTTC.

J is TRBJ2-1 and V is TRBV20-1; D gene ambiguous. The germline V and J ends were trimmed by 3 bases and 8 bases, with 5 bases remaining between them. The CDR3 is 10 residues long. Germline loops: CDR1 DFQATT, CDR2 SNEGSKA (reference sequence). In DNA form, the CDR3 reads TGCAGTGCTAGTTTGGATGAGCAGTTCTTC. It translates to CSASLDEQFF.

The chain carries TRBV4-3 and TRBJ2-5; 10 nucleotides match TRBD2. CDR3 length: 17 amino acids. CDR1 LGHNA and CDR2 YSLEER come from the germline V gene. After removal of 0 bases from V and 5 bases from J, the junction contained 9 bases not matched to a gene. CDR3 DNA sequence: TGCGCCAGCAGCCAAGATGCCAGCGGGAGGGCCGGTGAGACCCAGTACTTC. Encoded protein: CASSQDASGRAGETQYF.

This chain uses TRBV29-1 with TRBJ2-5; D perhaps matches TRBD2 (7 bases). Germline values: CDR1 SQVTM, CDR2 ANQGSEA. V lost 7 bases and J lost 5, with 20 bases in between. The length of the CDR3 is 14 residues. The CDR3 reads CSAVGGGEGETQYF. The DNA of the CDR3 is TGCAGCGCCGTAGGCGGGGGCGAGGGGGAGACCCAGTACTTC. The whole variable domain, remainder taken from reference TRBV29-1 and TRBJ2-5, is SAVISQKPSRDICQRGTSLTIQCQVDSQVTMMFWYRQQPGQSLTLIATANQGSEATYESGFVIDKFPISRPNLTFSTLTVSNMSPEDSSIYLCSAVGGGEGETQYFGPGTRLLVL.